A single sample gave rise to the 19 T cell receptor beta chains below, sequenced in a study of TIL therapy for anti-PD-1-resistant metastatic lung cancer. Time point of the sample: pre-treatment sample, taken before nivolumab and TIL therapy. This was the immunoSEQ v3 assay. Method: immunoSEQ multiplex PCR; TCRdb's copy keeps in-frame clones and lacks some. This table holds about 59,000 clones, around 67% found once. Specimen: blood, collected at baseline. The receptors here all came from a person aged 25-79 years with non-small cell lung cancer.

The chain uses TRBV7-2 and TRBJ1-5; D perhaps matches TRBD1 (6 bases). The germline V and J ends were trimmed by 6 bases and 2 bases, with 17 bases remaining between them. The germline CDR1 and CDR2 sequences are SGHTA and FQGNSA. The length of the CDR3 is 16 residues. The CDR3 DNA reads TGTGCCAGCAGTTCCCCGGGGGCTGGGGGCAATCAGCCCCAGCATTTT. Amino acid sequence: CASSSPGAGGNQPQHF.

The chain recombines TRBV5-8 with TRBJ2-5; TRBD1 or TRBD2 may be the D gene (5 bases each). This CDR3 spans 16 amino acids. From germline, CDR1 is SGHTS and CDR2 YDEGEE. The V end lost 2 bases, the J end lost 7 bases, and 21 bases lay between the germline ends. CDR3 nucleotide sequence: TGTGCCAGCAGCTTCCAGACTGGGACGGAGATGTGGACCCAGTACTTC. Amino acids: CASSFQTGTEMWTQYF.

The chain uses TRBV7-9 and TRBJ1-6; no reliable D call. Per the germline V gene, CDR1 is SEHNR and CDR2 is FQNEAQ (reference sequence). The CDR3 runs to 14 residues. The V end lost 7 bases, the J end lost 7 bases, and 14 bases lay between the germline ends. CDR3: CASNGSGGNSPLHF. The CDR3, as DNA: TGTGCCAGCAACGGGTCTGGAGGGAATTCACCCCTCCACTTT. Using reference TRBV7-9 and TRBJ1-6 for the parts outside the CDR3, the full variable domain is DTGVSQNPRHKITKRGQNVTFRCDPISEHNRLYWYRQTLGQGPEFLTYFQNEAQLEKSRLLSDRFSAERPKGSFSTLEIQRTEQGDSAMYLCASNGSGGNSPLHFGNGTRLTVT.

V usage is TRBV7-2 and J usage is TRBJ2-7; 10 positions match TRBD1. The CDR3 runs to 13 residues. V dropped 7 bases and J dropped 3; count of bases not matched to a gene: 3. The germline V gene encodes CDR1 SGHTA and CDR2 FQGNSA. CDR3 sequence (DNA): TGTGCCAGCACAAGGACAGGGGGCTACGAGCAGTACTTC. It is translated as CASTRTGGYEQYF.

The rearrangement links TRBV10-1 to TRBJ2-3; 9 positions agree with TRBD1. CDR3 length equals 14 residues. Germline values: CDR1 WNHNN, CDR2 SYGVQD (reference sequence). V was clipped by 6 bases and J by 5 bases; unmatched bases: 6. This CDR3 is CASRGDRVVDTQYF. The CDR3 nucleotides read TGCGCCAGCAGAGGGGACAGGGTTGTAGATACGCAGTATTTT.

The chain carries TRBV9 and TRBJ2-6, with D hard to call. This CDR3 has 15 amino acids. In germline, CDR1 is SGDLS, CDR2 YYNGEE. Trimming took off 2 bases at V and 0 bases at J, with 6 bases between the two ends. In nucleotides, the CDR3 is TGTGCCAGCAGCGTCGAGTACTCTGGGGCCAACGTCCTGACTTTC. This sequence encodes CASSVEYSGANVLTF.

This clone showed up just a few times. V usage is TRBV2 and J usage is TRBJ2-7, with TRBD1 identical over 8 bases. The CDR3 extends over 14 amino acids. V trimming: 4 bases; J trimming: 8 bases; junction bases outside the gene matches: 10. Germline CDR1 SNHLY, CDR2 FYNNEI. CDR3 in amino acids: CASSGTGGAWKQYF. The DNA for the CDR3 is TGTGCCAGCAGTGGAACAGGGGGTGCTTGGAAGCAGTACTTC.

The gene calls are TRBV5-1 and TRBJ1-1, with D perhaps matching TRBD1 (6 bases). Germline V gene lookup returns CDR1 SGHRS and CDR2 YFSETQ. V dropped 4 bases and J dropped 1 base, with 11 bases sitting between them. This CDR3 is 14 amino acids long. In DNA form, the CDR3 reads TGCGCCAGCAGCCCCGAGGGGGGGAACACTGAAGCTTTCTTT. Translation gives CASSPEGGNTEAFF. Combining the CDR3 with reference TRBV5-1 and TRBJ1-1 gives the whole variable domain KAGVTQTPRYLIKTRGQQVTLSCSPISGHRSVSWYQQTPGQGLQFLFEYFSETQRNKGNFPGRFSGRQFSNSRSEMNVSTLELGDSALYLCASSPEGGNTEAFFGQGTRLTVV.

This clone was picked up a small number of times. V and J are TRBV10-1 and TRBJ1-6; a weak D match, TRBD1 (6 bases). The CDR3 is made up of 15 amino acids. The ends were cut back, 5 bases at V and 8 bases at J, with 16 bases in the middle. Germline assignment: CDR1 WNHNN and CDR2 SYGVQD (reference sequence). CDR3 region: CASSTSGALDSPLHF. The CDR3 region has the DNA TGCGCCAGCAGTACCTCAGGGGCCCTGGATTCACCCCTCCACTTT.

The V and J genes are TRBV30 and TRBJ2-5, with D possibly TRBD2 on 5 matching bases. This CDR3 contains 13 residues. Germline CDR1 reads GTSNPN; CDR2 reads SVGIG (reference sequence). Trimming left V 2 bases short and J 6 bases short, with 13 bases between. The CDR3 protein is CAWSRWESKTQYF. DNA of the CDR3: TGTGCCTGGAGTCGATGGGAGTCCAAGACCCAGTACTTC.

The genes are TRBV27 and TRBJ1-5; D might be TRBD1 (5 bases). Germline assignment: CDR1 MNHEY and CDR2 SMNVEV (reference sequence). Trimming pared 5 bases from V and 0 bases from J, leaving 14 bases between. This CDR3 comprises 16 residues. The CDR3 spells CASSRSWGGSNQPQHF. Here the CDR3 DNA reads TGTGCCAGCAGTCGCTCTTGGGGCGGTAGCAATCAGCCCCAGCATTTT.

This clone was observed once. V and J are TRBV27 and TRBJ1-4, with a possible D match to TRBD1 (6 bases). From germline, CDR1 is MNHEY and CDR2 SMNVEV (reference sequence). CDR3 length equals 17 residues. The V end was cut by 5 bases, the J end by 4 bases, with 20 bases between. CDR3 sequence: CASSPRGGGGINEKLFF. The CDR3 DNA reads TGTGCCAGCAGTCCCCGGGGAGGGGGGGGGATTAATGAAAAACTGTTTTTT.

The chain couples TRBV11-3 to TRBJ1-6; D is unresolved. CDR1 and CDR2 (germline): SGHNT, YENEEA. The V and J ends lost 0 bases and 0 bases respectively, with 6 bases between them. This CDR3 spans 16 amino acids. CDR3 coding DNA: TGTGCCAGCAGCTTAGAACGCAGCTCCTATAATTCACCCCTCCACTTT. Translated, it gives CASSLERSSYNSPLHF.

The V gene is TRBV18, the J gene TRBJ1-4; 9 positions agree with TRBD1. Unmatched junction bases numbered 4, after V lost 2 bases and J lost 3 bases. Looked up from germline, CDR1 is KGHSH and CDR2 is LQKENI. CDR3 length: 16 amino acids. The CDR3 here is CASSPSGTGSNEKLFF. The CDR3 bases are TGTGCCAGCTCACCATCCGGGACAGGGTCTAATGAAAAACTGTTTTTT. The full variable domain, its missing parts supplied by reference TRBV18 and TRBJ1-4, is NAGVMQNPRHLVRRRGQEARLRCSPMKGHSHVYWYRQLPEEGLKFMVYLQKENIIDESGMPKERFSAEFPKEGPSILRIQQVVRGDSAAYFCASSPSGTGSNEKLFFGSGTQLSVL.

This clone has a single count. This chain joins TRBV2 and TRBJ2-4, with D tentatively TRBD2 (6 bases). The germline gives CDR1 SNHLY, CDR2 FYNNEI. V lost 3 bases to trimming and J lost 7 bases, with 13 bases between them. This CDR3 region has 14 residues. The CDR3, as DNA: TGTGCCAGCAGTGAGGGAGGCAGGGCGAACATTCAGTACTTC. Protein: CASSEGGRANIQYF.

J is TRBJ1-2 and V is TRBV7-2, with 8 bases that match TRBD1. Germline-derived CDR1 and CDR2 are SGHTA and FQGNSA. CDR3 length: 16 amino acids. V gave up 5 bases and J gave up 4 bases; unmatched junction bases: 12. CDR3 sequence (DNA): TGTGCCAGCAGCGAGAATCAGGGGGCTTTGGTCTATGGCTACACCTTC. Protein sequence: CASSENQGALVYGYTF.

This clone was detected a few times. The chain combines TRBV4-1 with TRBJ2-7; 7 bases map to TRBD1. CDR3 length: 13 amino acids. Germline loops: CDR1 MGHRA, CDR2 YSYEKL. J gave up 4 bases and V 4 bases, and 4 bases lay outside the gene matches. CDR3: CASSRAGGYEQYF. In nucleotides, the CDR3 is TGCGCCAGCAGCCGAGCAGGGGGTTACGAGCAGTACTTC.

J is TRBJ2-7 and V is TRBV7-2; D is unresolved. The CDR3 runs to 13 residues. Trimming shortened V by 2 bases and J by 1 base, and 6 bases separated the two germline ends. Germline V gene data show CDR1 as SGHTA and CDR2 as FQGNSA. The CDR3 protein is CASSLLLSYEQYF. CDR3 DNA: TGTGCCAGCAGCTTATTACTATCCTACGAGCAGTACTTC.

The rearrangement joins TRBV14 to TRBJ1-2; a possible D gene is TRBD1 (6 bases). CDR3 length: 13 amino acids. The germline gives CDR1 SGHDN, CDR2 FVKESK. The V gene lost 2 bases and the J gene lost 5 bases, with 9 bases spanning the gap. CDR3 region: CASSQYRVYGYTF. CDR3 bases: TGTGCCAGCAGCCAATACAGGGTTTATGGCTACACCTTC.